This TCR beta chain is from a study of blood T cell repertoires in COVID-19. Study as a whole: From T cells, B-cell-depleted T cells, or PBMCs came the material, which was cDNA or gDNA.

Generated by immunoSEQ multiplex PCR, the TCRdb table keeps only in-frame clones and is missing some. The repertoire includes 110,000 to 150,000 clones, approximately 80% of them detected once, and 1.5% to 2% sits in the top ten. The CDR3 runs 16 residues. V gave up 0 bases and J gave up 6 bases; unmatched junction bases: 8. Germline loops: CDR1 KGHSH, CDR2 LQKENI. Enrollees, roughly 18 to 95 years old, lived in 24 US areas. Membership in each cohort depended on participant-reported clinical history. People in the exposed group encountered a COVID-19 case within 2 weeks before entering the study. The chain couples TRBV18 to TRBJ2-7, with 10 bases lining up with TRBD1. The sequencing sample was made of PBMCs or T cells enriched from blood (not recorded which). The source of this sequence is a woman aged 18-29 years who had been exposed to COVID-19. CDR3 loop: CASSPPSRDRGAEQYF. The CDR3 nucleotides read TGTGCCAGCTCACCACCATCCCGGGACAGGGGAGCCGAGCAGTACTTC.